This TCR beta chain was sequenced in a study of blood T cell repertoires in COVID-19. Overall study context: Sites in the United States, Italy and Spain provided acute and convalescent COVID-19 samples. The analysed material was cDNA or gDNA that came from T cells, B-cell-depleted T cells, or PBMCs.

V lost 0 bases to trimming and J lost 5 bases, with 7 bases between them. Germline V gene sequence: CDR1 LNHNV, CDR2 YYDKDF (reference sequence). CDR3 size: 13 residues. Original analysis: By means of reference gene primer amplification, nucleated cell counts were estimated. The table came from immunoSEQ multiplex PCR; TCRdb's copy has only in-frame clones and leaves some out. For V, J and clone size, that table is used; D and trimming come from the DNA. The table includes 11,000 or so clones, approximately 80% detected once. This clone was seen a few times. This sample also contains other DNA sequences that code for the same CDR3.

The chain has TRBV15 and TRBJ2-5, with D perhaps TRBD2 (5 bases). The sequencing sample was made of peripheral blood. This receptor was taken from a man of 80 years or more with acute or convalescent COVID-19. The CDR3: CATSRDRGETQYF. The CDR3 DNA reads TGTGCCACCAGCAGAGATAGAGGGGAGACCCAGTACTTC.